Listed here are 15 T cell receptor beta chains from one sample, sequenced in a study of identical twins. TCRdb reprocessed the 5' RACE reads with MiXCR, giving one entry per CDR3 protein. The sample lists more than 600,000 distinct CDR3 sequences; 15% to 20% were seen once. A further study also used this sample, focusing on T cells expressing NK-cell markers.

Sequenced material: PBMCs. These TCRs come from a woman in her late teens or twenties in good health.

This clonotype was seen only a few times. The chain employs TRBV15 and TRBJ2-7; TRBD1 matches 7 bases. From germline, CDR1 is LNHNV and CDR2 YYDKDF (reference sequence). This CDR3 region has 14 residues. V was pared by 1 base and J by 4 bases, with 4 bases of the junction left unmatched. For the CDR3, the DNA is TGTGCCACCAGCAGAGCAGGGGGTTTTTACGAGCAGTACTTC. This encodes CATSRAGGFYEQYF.

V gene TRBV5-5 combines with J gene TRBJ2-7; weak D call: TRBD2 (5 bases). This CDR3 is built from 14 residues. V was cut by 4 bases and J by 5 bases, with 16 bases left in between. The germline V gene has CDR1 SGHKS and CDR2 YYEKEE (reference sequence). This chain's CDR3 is CASSGETSWNEQYF. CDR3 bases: TGTGCCAGCAGCGGGGAGACCTCTTGGAACGAGCAGTACTTC.

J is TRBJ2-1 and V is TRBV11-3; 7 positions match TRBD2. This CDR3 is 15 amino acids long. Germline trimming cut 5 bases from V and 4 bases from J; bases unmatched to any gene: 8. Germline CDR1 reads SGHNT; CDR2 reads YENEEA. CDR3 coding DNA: TGTGCCAGCAGCGTAGCCGGGACTACATACAATGAGCAGTTCTTC. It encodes CASSVAGTTYNEQFF.

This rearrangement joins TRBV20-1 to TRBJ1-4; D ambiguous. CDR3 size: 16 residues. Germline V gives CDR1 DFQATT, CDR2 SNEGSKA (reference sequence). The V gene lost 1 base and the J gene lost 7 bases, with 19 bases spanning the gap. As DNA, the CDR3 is TGCAGTGCTAGAGCCGCCCCTCGAGGGCGGGGTGAAAAACTGTTTTTT. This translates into CSARAAPRGRGEKLFF.

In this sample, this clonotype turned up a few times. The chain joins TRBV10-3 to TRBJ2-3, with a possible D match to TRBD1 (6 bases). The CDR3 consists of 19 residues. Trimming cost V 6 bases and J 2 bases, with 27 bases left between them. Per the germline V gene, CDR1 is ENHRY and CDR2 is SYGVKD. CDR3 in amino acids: CAISYRSLAGVGFTDTQYF. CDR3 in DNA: TGTGCCATCAGCTACCGTTCGCTAGCAGGGGTCGGGTTCACAGATACGCAGTATTTT.

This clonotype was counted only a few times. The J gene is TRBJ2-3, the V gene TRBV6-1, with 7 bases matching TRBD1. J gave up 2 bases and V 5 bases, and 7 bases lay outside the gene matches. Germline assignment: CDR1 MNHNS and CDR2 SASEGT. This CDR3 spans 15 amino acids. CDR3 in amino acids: CASSPRQGLTDTQYF. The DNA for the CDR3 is TGTGCCAGCAGTCCCCGACAGGGCCTCACAGATACGCAGTATTTT.

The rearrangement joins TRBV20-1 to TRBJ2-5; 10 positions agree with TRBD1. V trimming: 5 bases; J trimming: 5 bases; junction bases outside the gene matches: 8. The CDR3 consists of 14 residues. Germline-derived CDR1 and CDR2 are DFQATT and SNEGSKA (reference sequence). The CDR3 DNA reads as TGCAGTGCTGGACGACAGGGGGCTTCGGAGACCCAGTACTTC. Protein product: CSAGRQGASETQYF.

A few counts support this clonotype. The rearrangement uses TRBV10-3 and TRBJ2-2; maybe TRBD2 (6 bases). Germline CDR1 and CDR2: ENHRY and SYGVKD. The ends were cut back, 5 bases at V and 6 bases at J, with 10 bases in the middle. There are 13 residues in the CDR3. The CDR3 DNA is TGTGCCATCAGTCGAAGGGAGGCCGGGGAGCTGTTTTTT. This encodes CAISRREAGELFF.

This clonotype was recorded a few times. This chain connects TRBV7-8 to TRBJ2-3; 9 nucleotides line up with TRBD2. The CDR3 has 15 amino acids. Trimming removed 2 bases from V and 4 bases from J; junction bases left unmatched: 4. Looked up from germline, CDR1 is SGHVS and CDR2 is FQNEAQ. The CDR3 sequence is CASSLLAGEADTQYF. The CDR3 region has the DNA TGTGCCAGCAGCTTATTAGCGGGGGAGGCAGATACGCAGTATTTT.

The CDR3 reads CASTPGLLKGHEQFF. CDR3 DNA sequence: TGTGCCAGCACACCCGGACTTCTCAAAGGCCATGAGCAGTTCTTC. The rearrangement uses TRBV6-1 and TRBJ2-1; possibly TRBD2 for D (5 bases). Germline V gives CDR1 MNHNS, CDR2 SASEGT. The ends were cut back, 7 bases at V and 8 bases at J, with 21 bases in the middle. The CDR3 contains 15 residues.

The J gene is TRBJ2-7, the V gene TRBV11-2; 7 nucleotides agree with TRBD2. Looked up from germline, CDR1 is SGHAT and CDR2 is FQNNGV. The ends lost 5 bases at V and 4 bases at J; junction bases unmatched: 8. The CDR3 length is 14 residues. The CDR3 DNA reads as TGTGCCAGCAGCCCTCGGCGGGAGACGTACGAGCAGTACTTC. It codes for CASSPRRETYEQYF.

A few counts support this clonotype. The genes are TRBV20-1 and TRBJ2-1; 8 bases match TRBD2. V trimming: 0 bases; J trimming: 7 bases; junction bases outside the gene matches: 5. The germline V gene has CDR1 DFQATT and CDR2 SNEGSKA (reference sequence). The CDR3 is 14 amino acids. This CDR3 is CSARDSSGNNEQFF. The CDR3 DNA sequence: TGCAGTGCTAGAGATAGTAGCGGGAATAATGAGCAGTTCTTC.

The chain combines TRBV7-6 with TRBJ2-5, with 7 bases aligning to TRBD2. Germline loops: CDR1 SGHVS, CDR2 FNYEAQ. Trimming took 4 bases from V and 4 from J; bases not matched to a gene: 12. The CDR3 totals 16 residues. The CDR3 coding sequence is TGTGCCAGCAGCTCCCTCCGGGGGGAAGATAGAGAGACCCAGTACTTC. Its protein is CASSSLRGEDRETQYF.

CDR3 amino acids: CSVRVSGSYEQYF. In DNA form, the CDR3 reads TGCAGCGTTCGAGTCTCAGGGTCCTACGAGCAGTACTTC. V and J are TRBV29-1 and TRBJ2-7, with D perhaps matching TRBD1 (5 bases). Trimming removed 5 bases from V and 1 base from J, with 12 bases in between. The CDR3 contains 13 residues. Per germline, CDR1 SQVTM and CDR2 ANQGSEA.

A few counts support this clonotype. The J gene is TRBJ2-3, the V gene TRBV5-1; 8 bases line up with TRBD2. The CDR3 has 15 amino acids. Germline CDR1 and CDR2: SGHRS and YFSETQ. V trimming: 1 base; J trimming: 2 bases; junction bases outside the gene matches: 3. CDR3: CASSLTSGITDTQYF. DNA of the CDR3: TGCGCCAGCAGCTTGACTAGCGGCATCACAGATACGCAGTATTTT.